This paragraph reports one TCR beta chain. The sample is drawn from a study of Graves' ophthalmopathy and Graves' hyperthyroidism. Germline V gene sequence: CDR1 MGHRA, CDR2 YSYEKL. Trimming removed 0 bases at V and 0 bases at J, with 9 bases between. This CDR3 comprises 16 residues. Pregnancy or lactation, uncontrolled infections and other autoimmune diseases were grounds for excluding patients. For repertoire sequencing, the TCR beta CDR3 regions were amplified from RNA transcripts. HTBI primers were employed in first-round RT-PCR, then a second-round multiplex PCR followed. TCRdb redid the calling of the multiplex PCR reads with MiXCR, one entry per CDR3 protein. The data contain 600,000 to 650,000 distinct CDR3 sequences, 22% of them singletons.

This sequence was found in a woman between 18 and 29 years old with stable Graves' hyperthyroidism. Some clones in this sample may be carry-over from other donors' samples. The gene calls are TRBV4-1 and TRBJ1-3; D is uncertain. Material for sequencing was peripheral blood. In DNA form, the CDR3 reads TGCGCCAGCAGCCAAGAAAGTAGGCCCTCTGGAAACACCATATATTTT. Translated: CASSQESRPSGNTIYF.